This T cell receptor beta chain was sequenced for a study of blood T cell repertoires in COVID-19. For the study at large: In each case, the material was cDNA or gDNA derived from T cells, B-cell-depleted T cells, or PBMCs.

The CDR3 is 15 residues long. V lost 6 bases and J 2 bases, leaving 14 bases between the germline ends. CDR1 MNHEY and CDR2 SVGAGI come from the germline V gene. The assay was immunoSEQ multiplex PCR, and TCRdb's table has in-frame clones only and misses some. The sample yields about 190,000 clones, more than 75% seen once. V usage is TRBV6-5 and J usage is TRBJ2-1, with D possibly TRBD1 on 6 matching bases. The sequencing input was peripheral blood. The clonotype comes from a man aged 40-49 years with active or convalescent COVID-19. As DNA, the CDR3 is TGTGCCAGCAGGTCCGGGACACTAACCTACAATGAGCAGTTCTTC. Translating gives CASRSGTLTYNEQFF.